This T cell receptor (beta chain) is drawn from a study of beta chain features in type 1 diabetes. Study background: Across all samples, some 110 million sorted cells were examined. The study's findings and limits: Individuals with type 1 diabetes displayed fewer insertions and more deletions at VDJ junctions. Shortening of TCRB CDR3s, moderate but significant, appeared in all four CD4+ subsets of Type 1 diabetes patients.

TCRB transcripts that were expressed got sequenced, as all of the isolated RNA had been reverse transcribed. Libraries were prepared by immunoSEQ multiplex PCR; TCRdb keeps only in-frame clonotypes and omits some of them. The data hold a few hundred thousand clones, with around 10% observed a single time. Trimming took off 3 bases at V and 5 bases at J, with 10 bases between the two ends. The germline CDR1 and CDR2 sequences are KGHSH and LQKENI. The CDR3 extends over 13 amino acids. As regards this clone: Its antigen is undetermined.

Central memory, naive, regulatory and stem cell-like memory CD4+ cells were sorted by CD45RO/CCR7/CD25/CD127/CD95/CD27. Sorted populations all had greater than 98% purity. The rearrangement links TRBV18 to TRBJ2-5, with D possibly matching TRBD1 (5 bases). The sequenced sample consisted of central memory CD4+ T cells from blood. The TCR sequence derives from a man younger than 40 with type 1 diabetes. In DNA, the CDR3 is TGTGCCAGCTCACCGACAGATTCGGAGACCCAGTACTTC. Translation gives CASSPTDSETQYF.